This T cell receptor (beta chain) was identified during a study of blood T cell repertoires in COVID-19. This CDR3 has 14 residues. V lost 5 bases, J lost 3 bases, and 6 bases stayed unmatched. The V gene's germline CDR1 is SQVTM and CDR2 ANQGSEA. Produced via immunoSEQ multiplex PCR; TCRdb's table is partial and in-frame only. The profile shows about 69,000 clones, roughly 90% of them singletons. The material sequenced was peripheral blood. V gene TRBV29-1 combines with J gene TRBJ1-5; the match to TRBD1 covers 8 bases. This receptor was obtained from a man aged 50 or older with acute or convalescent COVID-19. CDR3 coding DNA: TGCAGCGTTTCAGAGACAGGGGTCAATCAGCCCCAGCATTTT. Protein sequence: CSVSETGVNQPQHF. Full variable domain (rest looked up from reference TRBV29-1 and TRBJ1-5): SAVISQKPSRDICQRGTSLTIQCQVDSQVTMMFWYRQQPGQSLTLIATANQGSEATYESGFVIDKFPISRPNLTFSTLTVSNMSPEDSSIYLCSVSETGVNQPQHFGDGTRLSIL.